These T cell receptor beta chains were read from a single sample in a study of early stage breast cancer tumors. Produced via immunoSEQ multiplex PCR; TCRdb's table is partial and in-frame only. This table holds 51,000 or so clones, 83% found once. Sample: blood. These receptors all come from a person in their fifties with breast cancer. The CDR3 runs from the conserved cysteine through the conserved F or W. Each record gives: clone size, J gene, V gene, D gene, CDR3 DNA, CDR3 protein. The D gene is left open where the match is weak. Clone size is not always given. Where it is, it says once, few, many or a class for expanded clones.

>.|TRBJ1-5|TRBV28|.
TGTGCCAGCAGTTTGTGGGACGGTAATCAGCCCCAGCATTTT
CASSLWDGNQPQHF
>.|TRBJ2-7|TRBV4-2|.
TGTGCCAGCAGCCAAGCGAAAACTAGTTCCTACGAGCAGTACTTC
CASSQAKTSSYEQYF
>.|TRBJ2-2|TRBV6-5|.
TGTGCCAGCAGACTCCGGGCCTACACCGGGGAGCTGTTTTTT
CASRLRAYTGELFF
>.|TRBJ2-7|TRBV6-6|TRBD1
TGTGCCAGCAGTTACGGGACAGGCAGCTCCTACGAGCAGTACTTC
CASSYGTGSSYEQYF
>.|TRBJ2-5|TRBV5-4|.
TGTGCCAGCAGTTCCGGGGGGCCGACAGAGGAGACCCAGTACTTC
CASSSGGPTEETQYF
>.|TRBJ1-3|TRBV5-4|TRBD1
TGTGCCAGCAGCCCAGGGGGGGGCTCTGGAAACACCATATATTTT
CASSPGGGSGNTIYF
>once|TRBJ2-3|TRBV7-2|TRBD2
TGTGCCAGCAGCTTAAGGCTAGCGGGGGGATTAGCCACAGATACGCAGTATTTT
CASSLRLAGGLATDTQYF
>.|TRBJ2-5|TRBV6-6|.
TGTGCCAGCAGTTTTCCGGGAGAACAAGAGACCCAGTACTTC
CASSFPGEQETQYF
>.|TRBJ2-2|TRBV9|TRBD2
TGTGCCAGCAGCGTAGGGCCCAGCGGGGAAAACACCGGGGAGCTGTTTTTT
CASSVGPSGENTGELFF
>medium-sized|TRBJ2-3|TRBV19|TRBD2
TGTGCCAGTAGTTCCCCGGGGGGGAACACAGATACGCAGTATTTT
CASSSPGGNTDTQYF
>few|TRBJ2-4|TRBV9|.
TGTGCCAGCAGCGCCCAGGGGGCCAAAAACATTCAGTACTTC
CASSAQGAKNIQYF
>.|TRBJ2-1|TRBV27|TRBD1
TGTGCCAGCAGTTTGCTAGGGGGCAGGGCGAGCTCCTACAATGAGCAGTTCTTC
CASSLLGGRASSYNEQFF
>once|TRBJ2-3|TRBV6-5|.
TGTGCCAGCGTTGATAGAGTAGGGGCAGATACGCAGTATTTT
CASVDRVGADTQYF
>.|TRBJ2-3|TRBV5-1|.
TGCGCCAGCAGCCCGGACGGGGGTCGGACAGATACGCAGTATTTT
CASSPDGGRTDTQYF
>.|TRBJ1-2|TRBV28|TRBD1
TGTGCCAGCATTTCACCTACCACCGGGACAGGGATCTATGGCTACACCTTC
CASISPTTGTGIYGYTF
>.|TRBJ1-1|TRBV28|.
TGTGCCAGCAGGAAGAACACTGAAGCTTTCTTT
CASRKNTEAFF
>.|TRBJ2-3|TRBV7-2|.
TGTGCCAGCAGCGCCCGGGACTGGGCAGCAGATACGCAGTATTTT
CASSARDWAADTQYF
>once|TRBJ2-1|TRBV7-6|TRBD1
TGTGCCAGCAGCCTCGAAGGACAGGGAAATGAGCAGTTCTTC
CASSLEGQGNEQFF
>once|TRBJ2-1|TRBV5-1|TRBD2
TGCGCCAGCAGCCTGGGGAGGGGCGGGAGCAATGAGCAGTTCTTC
CASSLGRGGSNEQFF
>.|TRBJ2-5|TRBV11-2|.
TGTGCCAGCACCCCGGGGGGAGGGGGGGCGCAAGAGACCCAGTACTTC
CASTPGGGGAQETQYF
>.|TRBJ2-5|TRBV5-1|TRBD2
TGCGCCAGCAGCTCTAGCGGGGAGGAGACCCAGTACTTC
CASSSSGEETQYF
>few|TRBJ2-7|TRBV28|TRBD1
TGTGCCAGCAACATGGCCGGGACAGGGGCCTACGAGCAGTACTTC
CASNMAGTGAYEQYF
>.|TRBJ1-2|TRBV27|.
TGTGCCAGCAGTTATACAGGGAGGGGTGGCTACACCTTC
CASSYTGRGGYTF
>.|TRBJ2-5|TRBV2|.
TGTGCCACGAGCGGACAGACACAAGAGACCCAGTACTTC
CATSGQTQETQYF
>.|TRBJ2-7|TRBV20-1|.
TGCAGTGCAGCGAACTCCTACGAGCAGTACTTC
CSAANSYEQYF
>.|TRBJ2-3|TRBV28|TRBD1
TGTGCCAGCAGTCCATCAGGGGGAGATACGCAGTATTTT
CASSPSGGDTQYF
>.|TRBJ2-7|TRBV5-1|TRBD2
TGCGCCAGCAGATCAGGGACTAGCGGGAACTACGAGCAGTACTTC
CASRSGTSGNYEQYF
>.|TRBJ1-2|TRBV7-9|.
TGTGCCAGCAGCTTAGAAATCCAAGATCGAGGCTACACCTTC
CASSLEIQDRGYTF
>.|TRBJ1-1|TRBV7-9|TRBD1
TGTGCCAGCAGCTTAGAACAGGGGTTAGCTTTCTTT
CASSLEQGLAFF
>.|TRBJ1-6|TRBV21-1|.
TGTGCCAGCAGCAAAGGCGACAGGGCTTTTTATAATTCACCCCTCCACTTT
CASSKGDRAFYNSPLHF
>once|TRBJ2-7|TRBV5-1|TRBD2
TGCGCCAGCAGCTTGGCCGGACTAGACGGCGAGCAGTACTTC
CASSLAGLDGEQYF
>few|TRBJ1-4|TRBV2|.
TGTGCCAGCAGTACCCGGGCCCTCGGTGAAAAACTGTTTTTT
CASSTRALGEKLFF
>few|TRBJ2-7|TRBV7-2|.
TGTGCCAGCAGCTTTGTTGGTGATGGGGGGCAGTACTTC
CASSFVGDGGQYF
>.|TRBJ2-7|TRBV6-7|.
TGTGCCAGCCGCAACTCGCTCACGAAGCACTCCTACGAGCAGTACTTC
CASRNSLTKHSYEQYF
>.|TRBJ2-1|TRBV4-3|TRBD2
TGCGCCAGCAGCCAAGGTTGGCGGGAGGGATACAATGAGCAGTTCTTC
CASSQGWREGYNEQFF
>.|TRBJ2-1|TRBV6-1|TRBD2
TGTGCCAGCAGGGGACTAGCGGACAGTGAGCAGTTCTTC
CASRGLADSEQFF
>few|TRBJ2-5|TRBV7-9|.
TGTGCCAGCAGCTTAGCCCCCAGGGGAGAGACCCAGTACTTC
CASSLAPRGETQYF
>.|TRBJ2-1|TRBV9|.
TGTGCCAGCAGCGTAGGTCTTTCTCCAACAGACAATGAGCAGTTCTTC
CASSVGLSPTDNEQFF
>.|TRBJ2-1|TRBV14|TRBD2
TGTGCCAGCAGCCAAGGCCCTAGCGGGAGGGCCATGAGCAATGAGCAGTTCTTC
CASSQGPSGRAMSNEQFF
>.|TRBJ1-1|TRBV7-2|TRBD1
TGTGCCAGCAGCTTATCCGGGACAGTGAACACTGAAGCTTTCTTT
CASSLSGTVNTEAFF
>.|TRBJ1-6|TRBV6-1|.
TGTGCCAGCAGGGGGGGGCCGTCGGATTCACCCCTCCACTTT
CASRGGPSDSPLHF
>.|TRBJ2-7|TRBV7-9|.
TGTGCCAGCAGCTTAGCGGTCGTTTCGGGGGGCCCTTACTTC
CASSLAVVSGGPYF
>.|TRBJ1-4|TRBV28|.
TGTGCCAGCAGTTGGGGGATGGGAAAACTGTTTTTT
CASSWGMGKLFF
>.|TRBJ2-1|TRBV19|TRBD2
TGTGCCAGTAGTATCGATCGCCAGAGGACTAGCGGGAATGAGCAGTTCTTC
CASSIDRQRTSGNEQFF
>.|TRBJ2-7|TRBV5-1|.
TGCGCCAGCAGCTTGGGAGGGCCCAGCTCCTACGAGCAGTACTTC
CASSLGGPSSYEQYF
>.|TRBJ1-6|TRBV13|TRBD1
TGTGCCAGCACCCTGACAGGGCATAATTCACCCCTCCACTTT
CASTLTGHNSPLHF
>.|TRBJ2-7|TRBV6-1|TRBD2
TGTGCCAGCAGTGAACCAATAGCGGGAGTCGGGGAGCAGTACTTC
CASSEPIAGVGEQYF
>few|TRBJ1-5|TRBV19|.
TGTGCCAGTAGCATCCGGTCCTGGGACGCCGGGCAGCCCCAGCATTTT
CASSIRSWDAGQPQHF
>.|TRBJ1-1|TRBV15|TRBD1
TGTGCCACCAGCAGAGATCAGGGGGGTCGGGCAGCTTTCTTT
CATSRDQGGRAAFF
>.|TRBJ2-1|TRBV5-1|.
TGCGCCAGCAGCTTGGACGGCATCGGGTACAATGAGCAGTTCTTC
CASSLDGIGYNEQFF
>.|TRBJ2-3|TRBV11-2|.
TGTGCCAGCAGCTTTGGCACAGATACGCAGTATTTT
CASSFGTDTQYF
>.|TRBJ2-5|TRBV23-1|TRBD2
TGCGCCAGCGGCAACCGAAGGGGAGGGAGGCAAGAGACCCAGTACTTC
CASGNRRGGRQETQYF